Below are 27 T cell receptor beta chains sequenced from a single sample in a study of tumor-infiltrating lymphocytes in primary liver carcinoma. DNA and RNA were both co-extracted from about 19-30 mg of bulk tissue that had not been sorted. The template, 450 to 650 ng total RNA, yielded TCR beta cDNA made with a constant-region primer. Three rounds of nested multiplex PCR with slightly modified ARM-PCR produced TCR beta libraries. Two initial PCR rounds of roughly 10 cycles each paired TRBV1-TRBV30 forward primers with a C-beta reverse primer. TCRdb processed the multiplex PCR reads anew with MiXCR; each CDR3 protein has one entry. This sample yields 50,000 to 65,000 distinct CDR3 sequences, of which approximately 74% are seen a single time; 40% belongs to the top ten. Material for sequencing was liver tumor tissue from sampling region 4. Stated subset: tumor region T4, right-lateral pole. The source is a man aged 35 to 55 with primary liver carcinoma and hepatitis B virus infection.

V is TRBV2 and J is TRBJ2-2; no clear D. Germline assignment: CDR1 SNHLY and CDR2 FYNNEI. Trimming took 10 bases from V and 10 from J, leaving 13 bases between them. The length of the CDR3 is 11 residues. The CDR3: CANSETTELFF. The CDR3 nucleotides are TGTGCCAATAGTGAAACAACGGAGCTGTTTTTT. The full variable domain, rest sourced from reference TRBV2 and TRBJ2-2, is EPEVTQTPSHQVTQMGQEVILRCVPISNHLYFYWYRQILGQKVEFLVSFYNNEISEKSEIFDDQFSVERPDGSNFTLKIRSTKLEDSAMYFCANSETTELFFGEGSRLTVL.

This clonotype was found many times. CDR3 protein: CASSLSYEQYF. DNA of the CDR3: TGTGCCAGCAGCTTATCCTACGAGCAGTACTTC. The J gene is TRBJ2-7, the V gene TRBV7-8; D gene ambiguous. The CDR3 contains 11 residues. Per germline, CDR1 SGHVS and CDR2 FQNEAQ. The V end lost 2 bases, the J end lost 1 base, and 0 bases lay between the germline ends.

Comments on this clonotype: The junction and the germline gene differ at one end; a read error may be behind it. This sequence joins TRBV6-2 or TRBV6-3 and TRBJ2-7; D gene unclear. Per the germline V gene, CDR1 is MNHEY and CDR2 is SVGEGT. CDR3 size: 13 residues. The CDR3 nucleotides are TGTGTCAGCAGTAGGGAAAAGTGGGTCGAGCAGTACTTC. This translates into CVSSREKWVEQYF.

The chain uses TRBV4-3 and TRBJ1-6; 10 positions agree with TRBD1. Germline V gives CDR1 LGHNA, CDR2 YSLEER. This CDR3 is 16 amino acids long. V dropped 7 bases and J dropped 9; count of bases not matched to a gene: 12. The DNA of the CDR3 is TGCGCCAGCAACTCCTGGGACAGGGGAAGGAGTTCACCCCTCCACTTT. It specifies CASNSWDRGRSSPLHF.

This clonotype was observed once. A much larger clone sits a single nucleotide away, making a read error possible. This chain connects TRBV11-2 to TRBJ2-1; 7 nucleotides agree with TRBD2. CDR3 size: 11 residues. The germline CDR1 and CDR2 sequences are SGHAT and FQNNGV. The CDR3 bases are TGTATCAGCAGCTTGGGGGGGGAGCAGTTCTTC. Its translation is CISSLGGEQFF.

Regarding this clonotype: Just one base apart from a much larger clone, this may be a read error. The chain carries TRBV4-3 and TRBJ2-1; D is ambiguous. Germline V gene data show CDR1 as LGHNA and CDR2 as YSLEER. The CDR3 length is 16 residues. The CDR3 bases are TGCCCCAGCAGCCAAGATCCCTACTCAGAATACAAAGAGCAGTTCTTC. Translating it yields CPSSQDPYSEYKEQFF.

This clonotype was counted many times. The chain joins TRBV7-9 to TRBJ1-1, with D maybe TRBD1 (6 bases). Per germline, CDR1 SEHNR and CDR2 FQNEAQ (reference sequence). The V end lost 5 bases, the J end lost 1 base, and 14 bases lay between the germline ends. This CDR3 is built from 15 residues. For the CDR3, the DNA is TGTGCCAGCAGCACCCGGACAGCTTCGAACACTGAAGCTTTCTTT. This encodes CASSTRTASNTEAFF.

With respect to this clonotype: Germline and junction disagree at one end, which may indicate a read error. J is TRBJ2-7 and V is TRBV11-2, with D unresolved. Germline V CDR1 and CDR2: SGHAT, FQNNGV. The CDR3 consists of 15 residues. As DNA, the CDR3 is TGTGCCAGCAGCTTAGAGTTCTGGATCTCTGGCGAGCCGTACTTC. It is translated as CASSLEFWISGEPYF.

Ten or more counts support this clonotype. This chain links TRBV6-1 with TRBJ1-1; 8 bases are a match to TRBD1. The CDR3 has 14 residues. V was pared by 6 bases and J by 6 bases, with 9 bases of the junction left unmatched. From germline, CDR1 is MNHNS and CDR2 SASEGT. CDR3 in DNA: TGTGCCAGCAGCCCAATCACAGGGGGGTCTGAAGCTTTCTTT. Translating it yields CASSPITGGSEAFF.

As to this clonotype: A junction boundary mismatches the germline segment, possibly from a read error. The V call is TRBV11-2, the J call TRBJ2-1; 7 positions agree with TRBD2. The CDR3 is made up of 15 amino acids. Germline CDR1 and CDR2: SGHAT and FQNNGV. CDR3 amino acids: CASSLGPGGLPEHFF. The CDR3 nucleotides are TGTGCCAGCAGCTTAGGTCCGGGGGGTCTTCCTGAGCACTTCTTC.

Of note for this clonotype: This may be a read error, as it is one base from a much larger clone. This sequence joins TRBV29-1 and TRBJ1-1; TRBD1 is a possible D gene (5 bases). V lost 3 bases and J 9 bases, leaving 23 bases between the germline ends. CDR1 is SQVTM, CDR2 ANQGSEA, per germline. The CDR3 sequence is 15 residues long. This chain's CDR3 is CSVDGGWGMRTKAFF. CDR3 coding DNA: TGCAGCGTTGACGGGGGGTGGGGGATGAGGACTAAAGCTTTCTTT.

As to this clonotype: The junction differs from germline at one of its ends, possibly a read error. V is TRBV2 and J is TRBJ2-7, with D possibly TRBD1 on 6 matching bases. The germline V gene has CDR1 SNHLY and CDR2 FYNNEI. CDR3 size: 15 residues. The CDR3 loop is CASSENRAVSYKQYF. CDR3 nucleotide sequence: TGTGCAAGCAGTGAGAACAGGGCGGTCTCCTACAAACAGTACTTC.

As to this clonotype: One junction end disagrees with the germline gene, perhaps due to a read error. V usage is TRBV11-2 and J usage is TRBJ2-5; D is uncertain. Germline V gene sequence: CDR1 SGHAT, CDR2 FQNNGV. This CDR3 has 14 residues. CDR3 DNA: TGTGACAGCAACTTAATGTCAGGCCAAGAGACCCAGTACTTC. This encodes CDSNLMSGQETQYF.

This clonotype was recorded only once. Lacking the conserved final phenylalanine or tryptophan, this CDR3 likely reflects a read error. The DNA for the CDR3 is TGCGCCAGCAGTGATGGGCTAGCGGGAGGAGGTATCGGGGAGCTGTTTATT. Translation gives CASSDGLAGGGIGELFI. This rearrangement joins TRBV10-1 to TRBJ2-2; TRBD2 matches at 11 bases. The CDR3 contains 17 residues. Germline V gene lookup returns CDR1 WNHNN and CDR2 SYGVQD (reference sequence). V lost 3 bases to trimming and J lost 7 bases; unmatched junction nucleotides: 10.

The V gene is TRBV6-5, the J gene TRBJ2-7; a weak D match, TRBD2 (6 bases). There are 13 residues in the CDR3. V was shortened by 7 bases and J by 8 bases, with 18 bases between the two germline ends. Germline CDR1 is MNHEY and CDR2 is SVGAGI. The CDR3 region is CASNVSQRAKQYF. CDR3 bases: TGTGCCAGCAATGTTTCACAGCGGGCAAAGCAGTACTTC.

About this clonotype itself: One junction end does not reproduce the germline sequence, and a read error may be involved. The V call is TRBV11-2, the J call TRBJ2-1; D is possibly TRBD2 (5 bases). The length of the CDR3 is 15 residues. Germline values: CDR1 SGHAT, CDR2 FQNNGV. For the CDR3, the DNA is TGTGGCAGCAGTCCCCAGCGTGAGGGATTGGGTGAGCAGTTCTTC. It translates to CGSSPQREGLGEQFF.

To note about this clonotype: This is likely a read error, given that the CDR3 carries no conserved phenylalanine or tryptophan at its end. The V call is TRBV6-1, the J call TRBJ1-1, with D unresolved. The CDR3 totals 13 residues. The germline CDR1 and CDR2 sequences are MNHNS and SASEGT. The CDR3 nucleotides are TGTACCAGCACCGGTCGGGAGTTCACTGAAGCTTTCTAT. Its translation is CTSTGREFTEAFY.

Regarding this clonotype: A read error may explain this, as a much larger clone is one base away. Since the CDR3 does not end with the conserved phenylalanine or tryptophan, this likely comes from a read error. The chain carries TRBV11-2 and TRBJ1-5; tentatively, D is TRBD1 or TRBD2 (6 bases each). The J call may be incorrect, as the DNA end agrees better with TRBJ2-3. Germline V gene lookup returns CDR1 SGHAT and CDR2 FQNNGV. The CDR3 runs 16 residues. CDR3 DNA: TGTGCCAGCAGCCTAAAAGGGGGACTGACGAATCAGCCCCAGTATTCT. Translating it yields CASSLKGGLTNQPQYS.

Regarding this clonotype: An end of the junction differs from the germline gene, which may be a read error. The chain uses TRBV12-3 or TRBV12-4 and TRBJ2-5; 7 nucleotides agree with TRBD2. This CDR3 comprises 16 residues. The CDR3 here is CASSLSGGRNEETQYF. In nucleotides, the CDR3 is TGTGCCAGCAGTTTATCAGGCGGGAGAAACGAAGAGACCCAGTACTTT.

This clonotype was picked up a small number of times. The chain carries TRBV12-3 or TRBV12-4 and TRBJ2-2; D uncertain. The CDR3 is made up of 12 amino acids. With 9 bases removed from V and 5 bases from J, the gap between germline ends came to 10 bases. In DNA form, the CDR3 reads TGTGCCAGTGCCTATGCAACCGGGGAGCTGTTTTTT. Residues: CASAYATGELFF.

Relative to its sample, this clonotype is large. The chain uses TRBV4-1 and TRBJ1-6; 9 positions match TRBD1. CDR1 MGHRA and CDR2 YSYEKL come from the germline V gene. This CDR3 is 16 amino acids long. V shed 3 bases, J shed 8 bases, and the junction held 8 bases outside the gene matches. CDR3 protein: CASSHHLQGADSPLHF. The CDR3 nucleotides are TGCGCCAGCAGCCACCACCTACAGGGGGCGGATTCACCCCTCCACTTT.

As regards this clonotype: A much larger clone differs from this one at a single base, so this may be a read error. The J gene is TRBJ2-7, the V gene TRBV29-1, with D tentatively TRBD2 (5 bases). The germline V and J ends were trimmed by 8 bases and 5 bases, with 16 bases remaining between them. The length of the CDR3 is 12 residues. The germline V gene has CDR1 SQVTM and CDR2 ANQGSEA. CDR3 sequence reads: CSSLTNDHEQYF. Here the CDR3 DNA reads TGCAGCTCCCTGACTAACGACCACGAGCAGTACTTC.

This clonotype was seen only a few times. An end of the junction differs from the germline gene, which may be a read error. The chain is built from TRBV5-1 and TRBJ2-2, with TRBD2 identical over 9 bases. Germline CDR1 SGHRS, CDR2 YFSETQ. The CDR3 runs to 16 residues. As DNA, the CDR3 is TGCGCCAGCAGCTTGGTAGCGGGAGTTGACACCCGGGAGCTGTTTTTT. This sequence encodes CASSLVAGVDTRELFF.

Points on this clonotype: A junction end diverges from the germline sequence, so it may reflect a read error. The V call is TRBV6-2 or TRBV6-3, the J call TRBJ2-7; D gene ambiguous. The germline V gene encodes CDR1 MNHEY and CDR2 SVGEGT. The CDR3 spans 14 residues. CDR3 residues: CSSSYLKRFGEQYF. DNA for the CDR3: TGTTCCAGTAGTTACTTGAAGAGGTTCGGGGAGCAGTACTTC.

Notes on this clonotype: One end of the junction varies from germline; a read error may be responsible. The V and J genes are TRBV6-2 or TRBV6-3 and TRBJ2-1; 11 nucleotides match TRBD2. CDR1 MNHEY and CDR2 SVGEGT come from the germline V gene. The CDR3 is 16 residues long. In nucleotides, the CDR3 is TGTGCCATCAGTTACTCACTAGCGGGAGCCTACAATGAGCAGTTCTTC. Translated, it gives CAISYSLAGAYNEQFF.

V is TRBV6-2 or TRBV6-3 and J is TRBJ2-1; tentative D call: TRBD2 (6 bases). Germline V gene sequence: CDR1 MNHEY, CDR2 SVGEGT. This CDR3 region has 14 residues. The CDR3 bases are TGTTCCACAAACCCTGGGACTTACTACAATGAGCAGTTCTTC. Its protein is CSTNPGTYYNEQFF.

On this clonotype: The CDR3 does not end in the conserved phenylalanine or tryptophan, so this is likely a read error. The V and J genes are TRBV11-1 and TRBJ2-5; 12 nucleotides match TRBD2. Germline V gene data show CDR1 as SGHAT and CDR2 as FQDESV (reference sequence). CDR3 length: 15 residues. The CDR3 DNA reads as TGTGTCAGCAGCTTTGAGACTAGCGGGAGAGAGTCCCAGTACGTC. Its protein is CVSSFETSGRESQYV.